The rows below give T cell receptor beta chains drawn from one sample of a study of shared clonotypes between healthy human individuals. Sequencing was performed with immunoSEQ multiplex PCR; in TCRdb, only in-frame clones are kept and a portion is missing. The data hold approximately 940,000 clones, with around 80% observed a single time. Sample: memory CD4+ T cells sorted from blood. The receptors stem from a man between 18 and 35 years old in good health. Both conserved end residues are trimmed from each CDR3.

v_gene: TRBV30; CDR3aa: AWSIQQGDYSNQPQH
v_gene: TRBV6-6; CDR3aa: ASSSPGQRNTGELF
v_gene: TRBV7-3; CDR3aa: ASSKKEGGADTQY
v_gene: TRBV7-2; CDR3aa: ASSPTPYEQY
v_gene: TRBV19; CDR3aa: ASSVFGDSTDTQY
v_gene: TRBV7-4; CDR3aa: ASSLRLAGAYYEQY
v_gene: TRBV6-6; CDR3aa: ASTAFGELF
v_gene: TRBV7-8; CDR3aa: ASRLIVNTGELF
v_gene: TRBV19; CDR3aa: ASSTDRLSSKNIQY
v_gene: TRBV6-6; CDR3aa: ASSYPLGSGNTIY
v_gene: TRBV19; CDR3aa: ASSIGQGGEKLF